This TCR beta chain was sequenced for a study of T cells in localized non-small cell lung cancer. Germline CDR1 is SGHRS and CDR2 is YFSETQ. The CDR3 extends over 14 amino acids. Losses at the gene ends were 4 bases for V and 7 bases for J; bases not matched to a gene: 10. Profiling relied on immunoSEQ multiplex PCR, and the TCRdb table lists in-frame clones only, not all of them. The data show about 92,000 clones, approximately 91% seen once. Note on this clone: The antigen is not known.

Study outcomes and limitations: The study linked higher blood T cell density to longer overall survival. Sequencing involved a lone tumor region, leaving heterogeneity possible. Among the tissues sampled, uninvolved adjacent lung had the highest T cell clonality, above tumor.

This clonotype originated in a woman aged 40-70 years with stage II squamous cell lung carcinoma. The chain couples TRBV5-1 to TRBJ1-2, with 7 bases that match TRBD1. Sequencing was performed on PBMCs, taken before any cancer treatment. For the CDR3, the DNA is TGCGCCAGCAGCCCCCAGGGGGGGGCCATTGGCTACACCTTC. This sequence encodes CASSPQGGAIGYTF.